The rows below give T cell receptor beta chains drawn from one sample of a study of shared clonotypes between healthy human individuals. The repertoire was sequenced with immunoSEQ multiplex PCR; TCRdb's copy has only in-frame clones and lacks some. The sample has almost 750,000 clones; about two thirds are singletons. Specimen: memory CD4+ T cells sorted from blood. These TCRs come from a woman in her 30s in good health. Each CDR3 is given with its conserved first and last residue. A D gene is named only where the DNA matches it firmly. Expanded clones are given a class, and other clones once, few, many or no size at all.

TRBD2	TRBJ2-2	TRBV27	few	CASSLSSGTVTGPTGELFF	TGTGCCAGCAGTTTAAGTAGCGGGACGGTGACTGGGCCCACCGGGGAGCTGTTTTTT
.	TRBJ2-4	TRBV21-1	.	CASSKNLDSLAKNIQYF	TGTGCCAGCAGCAAAAATTTGGACTCTCTAGCCAAAAACATTCAGTACTTC
.	TRBJ2-2	TRBV11-3	.	CASSPSTGFGDTGELFF	TGTGCCAGCAGCCCCTCCACAGGGTTTGGTGACACCGGGGAGCTGTTTTTT
TRBD2	TRBJ2-2	TRBV27	few	CASRLTGGASGRTGELFF	TGTGCCAGCAGACTAACGGGTGGGGCTAGCGGGAGAACCGGGGAGCTGTTTTTT
.	TRBJ1-3	TRBV11-2	.	CASSFRVQSWNTIYF	TGTGCCAGCAGTTTTAGGGTCCAGAGTTGGAACACCATATATTTT
TRBD1	TRBJ1-1	TRBV7-8	.	CASSSRDRGRRYTEAFF	TGTGCCAGCAGCTCCCGGGACAGGGGGCGCAGATACACTGAAGCTTTCTTT
.	TRBJ1-2	TRBV7-2	.	CASSLGPPGWGYTF	TGTGCCAGCAGCTTAGGCCCCCCAGGATGGGGCTACACCTTC
TRBD1	TRBJ1-5	TRBV25-1	.	CASSESTGQEHQPQHF	TGTGCCAGCAGTGAATCAACGGGACAGGAGCATCAGCCCCAGCATTTT
.	TRBJ1-1	TRBV5-1	.	CASRRGLNTEAFF	TGCGCCAGCAGGCGGGGGTTGAACACTGAAGCTTTCTTT
.	TRBJ2-5	TRBV2	few	CASSERRETQYF	TGTGCCAGCAGTGAGCGGAGGGAGACCCAGTACTTC
TRBD1	TRBJ1-5	TRBV29-1	few	CSVRTGGNQPQHF	TGCAGCGTGAGGACAGGGGGCAATCAGCCCCAGCATTTT
.	TRBJ2-7	TRBV5-6	.	CASSLLVVSANEQYF	TGTGCCAGCAGCTTGTTGGTTGTTAGTGCGAACGAGCAGTACTTC
TRBD1	TRBJ1-1	TRBV5-1	.	CASSPGQGRLSEAFF	TGCGCCAGCAGCCCTGGACAGGGGCGGTTATCTGAAGCTTTCTTT
TRBD1	TRBJ2-7	TRBV28	.	CASSLNRLGTGSYEQYF	TGTGCCAGCAGTTTGAATCGGCTGGGGACAGGGTCCTACGAGCAGTACTTC
.	TRBJ2-3	TRBV10-3	.	CATYLGGTSTDTQYF	TGTGCCACTTATCTAGGGGGGACTAGCACAGATACGCAGTATTTT
.	TRBJ2-5	TRBV7-8	.	CASSFDRRETQYF	TGTGCCAGCAGCTTCGACAGACGAGAGACCCAGTACTTC
.	TRBJ1-2	TRBV11-2	few	CASSLDGYYGYTF	TGTGCCAGCAGCTTAGATGGGTACTATGGCTACACCTTC